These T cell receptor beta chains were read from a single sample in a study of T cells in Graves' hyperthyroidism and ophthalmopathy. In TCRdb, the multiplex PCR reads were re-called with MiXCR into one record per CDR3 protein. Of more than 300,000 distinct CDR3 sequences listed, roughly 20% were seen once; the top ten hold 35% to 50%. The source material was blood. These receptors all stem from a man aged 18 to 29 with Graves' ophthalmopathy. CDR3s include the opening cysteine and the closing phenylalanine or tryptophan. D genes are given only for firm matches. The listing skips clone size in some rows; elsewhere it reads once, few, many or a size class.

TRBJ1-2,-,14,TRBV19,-,TGTGCCAGTAGGTTTCCAGGGAACAACTATGGCTACACCTTC,CASRFPGNNYGYTF
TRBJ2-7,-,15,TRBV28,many,TGTGCCAGCCAGATAACTGGGGCAGGTCGGCACGAGCAGTACTTC,CASQITGAGRHEQYF
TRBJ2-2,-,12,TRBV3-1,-,TGTGCCAGCAAACCCGACACCGGGGAGCTGTTTTTT,CASKPDTGELFF
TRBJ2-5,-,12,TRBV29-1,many,TGCAGCGGGGGGTCGGCCCAAGAGACCCAGTACTTC,CSGGSAQETQYF
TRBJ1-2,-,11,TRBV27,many,TGTGCCAGCAGTGATTACTATGGCTACACCTTC,CASSDYYGYTF
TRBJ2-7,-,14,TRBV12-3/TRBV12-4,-,TGTGCCAGCAGTCTCTCCGAGGGGCCCTACGAGCAGTACTTC,CASSLSEGPYEQYF
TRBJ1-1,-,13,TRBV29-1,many,TGCAGCGTTGCCCGCAACAGGGACACTGAAGCTTTCTTT,CSVARNRDTEAFF
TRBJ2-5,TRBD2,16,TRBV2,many,TGTGCCAGCAGTGTCTCGGGACTAGCTACAGGAGAGACCCAGTACTTC,CASSVSGLATGETQYF
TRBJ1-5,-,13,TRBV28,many,TGTGCCAGCACTGATACTGTGGATCAGCCCCAGCATTTT,CASTDTVDQPQHF
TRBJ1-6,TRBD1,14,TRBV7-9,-,TGTGCCAGCAGCCGGGGACAGGTGGATTTGTCCCTCCACTTT,CASSRGQVDLSLHF
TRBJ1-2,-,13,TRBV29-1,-,TGCAGCGTTGAAGATGGGCCGGCGTATGGCTACACCTTC,CSVEDGPAYGYTF
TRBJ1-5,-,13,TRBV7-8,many,TGTGCCAGCAGGTCGGATAGCAATCAGCCCCAGCATTTT,CASRSDSNQPQHF
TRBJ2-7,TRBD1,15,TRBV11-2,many,TGTGCCAGCAGCTATCCCGGGACAGGGAAAAACGAGCAGTACTTC,CASSYPGTGKNEQYF
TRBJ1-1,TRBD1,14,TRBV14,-,TGTGCCAGCAGCCAGACGGGGACAGGGGGCGACGCTTTCTTT,CASSQTGTGGDAFF
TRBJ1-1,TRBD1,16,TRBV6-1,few,TGTGCCAGCAGTTACAGCGAAACCAGGGGGGTCCCTGAAGCTTTCTTT,CASSYSETRGVPEAFF
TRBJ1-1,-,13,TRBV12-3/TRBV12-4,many,TGTGCCACCGATAGCGGGGGGAAGACTGAAGCTTTCTTT,CATDSGGKTEAFF
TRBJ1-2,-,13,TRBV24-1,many,TGTGCCACCAGTGATGCGGGTTGGACTGGCTACACCTTC,CATSDAGWTGYTF
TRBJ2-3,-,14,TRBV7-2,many,TGTGCCAGCAGCTTTCAAGGGAGCACAGATACGCAGTATTTT,CASSFQGSTDTQYF
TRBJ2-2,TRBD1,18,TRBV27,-,TGTGCCAGCACCAGCAACACCGGGACAGGGCAAAACACCGGGGAGCTGTTTTTT,CASTSNTGTGQNTGELFF
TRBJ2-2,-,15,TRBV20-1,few,TGCAGTGCGAGAGGGCTTAAGACGAACACCGGGGAGCTGTTTTTT,CSARGLKTNTGELFF
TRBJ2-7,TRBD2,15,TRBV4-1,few,TGCGCCAGCAGCCAAGCTAGCGGGGGATCCTACGAGCAGTACTTC,CASSQASGGSYEQYF
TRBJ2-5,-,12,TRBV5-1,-,TGCGCCAGCATGAGGGGTAGGGAGACCCAGTACTTC,CASMRGRETQYF
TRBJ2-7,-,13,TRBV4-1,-,TGCGCCAGCTCTAGGGTCATACGTTACGAGCAGTACTTC,CASSRVIRYEQYF
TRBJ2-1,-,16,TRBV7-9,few,TGTGCCAGCAACCCCCTGGGGCAGAGCTCCTACAATGAGCAGTTCTTC,CASNPLGQSSYNEQFF
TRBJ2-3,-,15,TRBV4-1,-,TGCGCCAGCAGCCAGTACAATTCAGGCACAGATACGCAGTATTTT,CASSQYNSGTDTQYF
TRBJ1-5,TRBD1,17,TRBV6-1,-,TGTGCCAGCAGTGTCAGGACCCGGGACAGGGGGAATCAGCCCCAGCATTTT,CASSVRTRDRGNQPQHF
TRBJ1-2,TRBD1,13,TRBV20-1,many,TGCAGTGCTAGGCGCCAGGGGGCGGATGGCTACACCTTC,CSARRQGADGYTF
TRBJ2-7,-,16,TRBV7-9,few,TGTGCCAGCAGTCTAGAGTACGGGACCTCCTCCTACGAGCAGTACTTC,CASSLEYGTSSYEQYF
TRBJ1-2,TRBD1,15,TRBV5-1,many,TGCGCCAGCAGCTCAGCGGGACAGGGTAACTATGGCTACACCTTC,CASSSAGQGNYGYTF
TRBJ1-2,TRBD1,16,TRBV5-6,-,TGTGCCAGCAGCTCGGTAGACAGGGCTATCAAGGGGGGCTACACCTTC,CASSSVDRAIKGGYTF